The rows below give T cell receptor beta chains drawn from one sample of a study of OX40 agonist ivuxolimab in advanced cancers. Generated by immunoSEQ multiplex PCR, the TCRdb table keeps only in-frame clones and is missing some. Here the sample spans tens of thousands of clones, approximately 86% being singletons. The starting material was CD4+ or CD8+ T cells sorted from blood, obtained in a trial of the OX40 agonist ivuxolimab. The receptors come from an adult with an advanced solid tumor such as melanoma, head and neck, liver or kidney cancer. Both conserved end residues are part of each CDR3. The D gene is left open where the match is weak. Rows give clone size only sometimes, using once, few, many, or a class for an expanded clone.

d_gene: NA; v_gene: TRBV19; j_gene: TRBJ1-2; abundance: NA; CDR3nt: TGTGCCAGTAGTATTGGTAGGAGCCTCAGACTCAACTATGGCTACACCTTC; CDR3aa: CASSIGRSLRLNYGYTF
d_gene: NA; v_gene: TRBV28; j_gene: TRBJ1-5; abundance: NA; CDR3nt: TGTGCCAGCAGTTCCTCCGGATTTCAGCCCCAGCATTTT; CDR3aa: CASSSSGFQPQHF
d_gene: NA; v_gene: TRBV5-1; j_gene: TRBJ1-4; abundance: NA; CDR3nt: TGCGCCAGCAGCTTCTCCGGGACTTTGGGAGAAAAACTGTTTTTT; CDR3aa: CASSFSGTLGEKLFF
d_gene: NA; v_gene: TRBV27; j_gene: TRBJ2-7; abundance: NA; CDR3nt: TGTGCCAGCAGTTTATCATGGGGGCAATACGAGCAGTACTTC; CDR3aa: CASSLSWGQYEQYF
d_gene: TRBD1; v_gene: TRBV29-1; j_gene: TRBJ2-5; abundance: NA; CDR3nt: TGCAGCGGAGGACGGGGGACAGGTGCCGGGCAGCAGTACTTC; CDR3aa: CSGGRGTGAGQQYF
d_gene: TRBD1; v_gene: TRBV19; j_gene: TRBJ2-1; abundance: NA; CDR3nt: TGTGCCAGTAGTCGACAGGGAAGCTCCTACAATGAGCAGTTCTTC; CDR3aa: CASSRQGSSYNEQFF
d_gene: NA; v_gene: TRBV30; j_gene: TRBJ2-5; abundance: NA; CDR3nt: TGTGCCTGGAGTCCGGGATGGGGGTCTTTGAAGACCCAGTACTTC; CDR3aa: CAWSPGWGSLKTQYF
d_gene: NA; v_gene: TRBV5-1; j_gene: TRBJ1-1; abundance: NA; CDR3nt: TGCGCCAGCAGCTCCTACGCGGGGAACACTGAAGCTTTCTTT; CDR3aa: CASSSYAGNTEAFF
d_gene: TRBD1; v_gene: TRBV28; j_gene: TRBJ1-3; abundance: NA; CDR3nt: TGTGCCAGCAGTTTATGGGGACAGGGGTTATCTGGAAACACCATATATTTT; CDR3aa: CASSLWGQGLSGNTIYF
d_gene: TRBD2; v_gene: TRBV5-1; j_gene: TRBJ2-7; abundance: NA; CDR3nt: TGCGCCAGCAGCTTTAGCGGGAGTAGCTACGAGCAGTACTTC; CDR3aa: CASSFSGSSYEQYF
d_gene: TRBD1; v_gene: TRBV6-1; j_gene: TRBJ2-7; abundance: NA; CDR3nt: TGTGCCAGCAGTGAGGGGACAGAGAGCTCCTACGAGCAGTACTTC; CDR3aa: CASSEGTESSYEQYF
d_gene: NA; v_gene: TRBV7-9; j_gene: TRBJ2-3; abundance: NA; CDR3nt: TGTGCCAGCATTAAAACGGGGGGCCCGGGGGCAGATACGCAGTATTTT; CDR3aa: CASIKTGGPGADTQYF
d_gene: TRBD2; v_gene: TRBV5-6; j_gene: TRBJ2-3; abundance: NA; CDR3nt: TGTGCCAGCAGCTCCTTCCTGACTAGCGCGCGCACAGATACGCAGTATTTT; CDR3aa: CASSSFLTSARTDTQYF
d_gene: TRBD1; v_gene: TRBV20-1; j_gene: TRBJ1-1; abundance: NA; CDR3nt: TGCAGTGCAATGGACAGGCGTGAAGCTTTCTTT; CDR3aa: CSAMDRREAFF
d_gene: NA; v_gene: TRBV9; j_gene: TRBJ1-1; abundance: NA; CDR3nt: TGTGCCAGCAGCCTGCGTAGGCATGACACTGAAGCTTTCTTT; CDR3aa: CASSLRRHDTEAFF
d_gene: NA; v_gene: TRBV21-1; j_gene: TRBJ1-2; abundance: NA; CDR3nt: TGTGCCAGCAGCAAAGGGGGGAGACAGAACTATGGCTACACCTTC; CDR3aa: CASSKGGRQNYGYTF
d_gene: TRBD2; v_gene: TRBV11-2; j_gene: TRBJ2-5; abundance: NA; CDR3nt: TGTGCCAGCAGCCCTCCCGCGACTAGCGGGAGCGAGACCCAGTACTTC; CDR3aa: CASSPPATSGSETQYF
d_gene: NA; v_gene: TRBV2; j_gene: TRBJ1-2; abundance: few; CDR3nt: TGTGCCAGCACTTGGAACTATGGCTACACCTTC; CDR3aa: CASTWNYGYTF
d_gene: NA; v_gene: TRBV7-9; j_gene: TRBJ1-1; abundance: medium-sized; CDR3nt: TGTGCCAGCAGCTTAGACCAGATTACCACTGAAGCTTTCTTT; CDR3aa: CASSLDQITTEAFF
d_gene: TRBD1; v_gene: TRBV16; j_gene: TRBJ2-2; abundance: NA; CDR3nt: TGTGCCAGCAGCCAATTCAGGACAGGGTCCAAAGGGGAGCTGTTTTTT; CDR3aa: CASSQFRTGSKGELFF
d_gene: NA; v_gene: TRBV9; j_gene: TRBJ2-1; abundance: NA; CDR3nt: TGTGCCAGCACCTCAGCACCTACAAACAATGAGCAGTTCTTC; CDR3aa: CASTSAPTNNEQFF
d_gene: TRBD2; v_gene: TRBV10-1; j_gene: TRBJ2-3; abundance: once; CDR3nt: TGCGCCAGCAGTGACCGACTAGCGGGTCGCACAGATACGCAGTATTTT; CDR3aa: CASSDRLAGRTDTQYF
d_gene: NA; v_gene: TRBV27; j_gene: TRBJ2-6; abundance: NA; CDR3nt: TGTGCCAGCAGGGCCGCGGGGAGCTCTGGGGCCAACGTCCTGACTTTC; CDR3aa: CASRAAGSSGANVLTF
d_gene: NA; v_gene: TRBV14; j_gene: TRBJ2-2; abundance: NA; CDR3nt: TGTGCCAGCAGCCACCTCTCGAGGATCACCGGGGAGCTGTTTTTT; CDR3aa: CASSHLSRITGELFF
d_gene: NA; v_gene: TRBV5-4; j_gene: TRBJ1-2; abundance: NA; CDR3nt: TGTGCCAGCAGCTCCTGGGGACAACCCAAGGACTATGGCTACACCTTC; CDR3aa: CASSSWGQPKDYGYTF
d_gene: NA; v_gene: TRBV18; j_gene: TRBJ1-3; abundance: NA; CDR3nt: TGTGCCAGCTCGGACCGCTCTGGAAACACCATATATTTT; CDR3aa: CASSDRSGNTIYF
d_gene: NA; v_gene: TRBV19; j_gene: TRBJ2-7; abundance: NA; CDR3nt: TGTGCCAGTAGTATATCGGGCAGGAATTTCCCCGAGCAGTACTTC; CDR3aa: CASSISGRNFPEQYF
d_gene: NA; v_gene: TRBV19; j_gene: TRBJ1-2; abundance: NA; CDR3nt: TGTGCCAGTAGTCCCCAGACAGAAACCTATGGCTACACCTTC; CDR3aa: CASSPQTETYGYTF
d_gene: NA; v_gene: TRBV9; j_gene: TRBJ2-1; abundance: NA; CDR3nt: TGTGCCAGCAGCCTACGACAGGCCCTCAACAATGAGCAGTTCTTC; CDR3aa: CASSLRQALNNEQFF